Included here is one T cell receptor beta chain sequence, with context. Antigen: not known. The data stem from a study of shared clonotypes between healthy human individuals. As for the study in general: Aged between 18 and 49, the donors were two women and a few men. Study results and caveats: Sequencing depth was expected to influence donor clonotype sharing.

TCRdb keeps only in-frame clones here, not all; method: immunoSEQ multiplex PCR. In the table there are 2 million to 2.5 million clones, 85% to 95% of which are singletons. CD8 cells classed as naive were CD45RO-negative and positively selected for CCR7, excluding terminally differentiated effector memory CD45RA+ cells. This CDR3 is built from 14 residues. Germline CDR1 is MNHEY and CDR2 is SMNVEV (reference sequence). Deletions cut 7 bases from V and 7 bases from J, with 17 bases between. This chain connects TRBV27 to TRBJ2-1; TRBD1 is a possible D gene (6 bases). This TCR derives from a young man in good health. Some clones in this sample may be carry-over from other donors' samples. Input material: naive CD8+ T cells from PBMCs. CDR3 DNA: TGTGCCAGCACGGTCACAGGGACGAAAAATGAGCAGTTCTTC. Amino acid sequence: CASTVTGTKNEQFF.